One TCR beta chain is described in this entry. What it binds is unknown. Each donor was healthy, and each was a bone marrow donor. The data belong to a study of cytomegalovirus exposure and HLA in healthy donors. Study-level information: Most donors, less than 85% of a few hundred genotyped, fell in the Caucasian-associated ancestry cluster.

13 Jbeta primers and 60 Vbeta primers were used for the PCR. Repertoires were generated with immunoSEQ multiplex PCR, while TCRdb's copy carries only in-frame clones and drops some. The data contain about 140,000 clones, about 74% of them singletons. Notes on the study in general: Analyzed later, association rates of TCRs varied across HLA loci, with DRB1 most and HLA-C fewest. Later analysis identified a missense DCLRE1C variant that was linked to TCR beta V- and J-gene trimming.

V was cut by 2 bases and J by 8 bases, with 18 bases left in between. The CDR3 is 15 residues long. Germline assignment: CDR1 LGHNT and CDR2 FRNRAP. The sequence came from a woman between 40 and 50 years old in good health and CMV-seronegative. Source material: PBMCs. The V call is TRBV12-5, the J call TRBJ1-1; weak D call: TRBD1 (5 bases). CDR3 protein: CASGLSFGGAEEAFF. CDR3 coding DNA: TGTGCTAGTGGTTTGTCCTTCGGAGGGGCAGAGGAAGCTTTCTTT.